Presented here are 28 T cell receptor beta chains from one specimen sequenced in a study of beta chain features in type 1 diabetes (dated 2018 in TCRdb). The library was made by the immunoSEQ multiplex PCR assay. The High Capacity cDNA Reverse Transcription Kit was used to reverse transcribe all of the isolated RNA, meaning that expressed TCRB transcripts were what got sequenced. The source is immuneACCESS, and TCRdb retained only in-frame sequences with V and J called. Part of the clones is not carried over; for the studies checked, unresolved V genes explain less than half of this, and the remainder is unexplained. The sample has roughly 350,000 clones on record, approximately 10% of them singletons. The top ten constitute roughly 0.016% of the sample. Sequenced: naive CD4+ T cells from blood. What the cell subset or site label conveys for this sample: true naive CD4+ T cells. These receptors were obtained from a woman in her thirties in good health.

V usage is TRBV11-3 and J usage is TRBJ2-1, with 11 bases that match TRBD2. The CDR3 consists of 15 residues. The V gene end was trimmed by 5 bases and the J gene end by 2 bases; junction bases not matched to a gene: 2. Germline CDR1 is SGHNT and CDR2 is YENEEA. The CDR3, as DNA: TGTGCCAGCAGCCCTAGCGGGAGGACCTACAATGAGCAGTTCTTC. Protein sequence: CASSPSGRTYNEQFF.

The V gene is TRBV7-2, the J gene TRBJ2-2; 12 bases fit TRBD2. Germline V gene data show CDR1 as SGHTA and CDR2 as FQGNSA. The CDR3 extends over 15 amino acids. J gave up 8 bases and V 11 bases, and 12 bases lay outside the gene matches. CDR3 residues: CACAFRTSGIGELFF. The DNA for the CDR3 is TGTGCCTGCGCATTCAGGACTAGCGGGATTGGGGAGCTGTTTTTT.

The rearrangement uses TRBV9 and TRBJ1-3; TRBD1 matches 7 bases. CDR3 length equals 16 residues. V lost 3 bases and J lost 0; bases outside the gene matches: 6. The germline CDR1 and CDR2 sequences are SGDLS and YYNGEE. The CDR3, as DNA: TGTGCCAGCAGCGCCCCGGGACAGCTCTCTGGAAACACCATATATTTT. This encodes CASSAPGQLSGNTIYF.

This chain uses TRBV21-1 with TRBJ2-7; the table's TRBD2 call for D was not verified on the DNA. TRBV21-1 is a known pseudogene. The CDR3 has 19 amino acids. The CDR3 DNA reads as TGTGCCAGCAGCAAAGGGGTTGCTAGCGATCCAAAAGGGGACTACGAGCAGTACTTC. Its translation is CASSKGVASDPKGDYEQYF.

This clone was seen a handful of times. Other DNA sequences in the sample encode the same CDR3. CDR3 nucleotides: TGTGCCTGGAGTGTAAGGGAGAATCAGCCCCAGCATTTT. It yields the protein CAWSVRENQPQHF. The chain uses TRBV30 and TRBJ1-5; D gene unclear. Germline V gives CDR1 GTSNPN, CDR2 SVGIG (reference sequence). Trimming cost V 0 bases and J 4 bases, with 7 bases left between them. This CDR3 is built from 13 residues.

The V and J genes are TRBV28 and TRBJ1-1; TRBD1 matches at 9 bases. Per the germline V gene, CDR1 is MDHEN and CDR2 is SYDVKM. The CDR3 has 20 amino acids. V was pared by 7 bases and J by 0 bases, with 21 bases of the junction left unmatched. The chain's CDR3 is CASTNDHPGQGDEMNTEAFF. Here the CDR3 DNA reads TGTGCCAGCACCAATGATCACCCGGGACAGGGTGACGAAATGAACACTGAAGCTTTCTTT.

V usage is TRBV30 and J usage is TRBJ2-7; 9 bases map to TRBD1. Germline V gives CDR1 GTSNPN, CDR2 SVGIG (reference sequence). V gave up 1 base and J gave up 0 bases; unmatched junction bases: 13. The length of the CDR3 is 18 residues. CDR3: CAWSADVVYRGPSYEQYF. In nucleotides, the CDR3 is TGTGCCTGGAGTGCCGACGTGGTCTACAGGGGGCCCTCCTACGAGCAGTACTTC.

The CDR3 DNA reads as TGTGCCAGCCATAACAGGAACACAGATACGCAGTATTTT. Residues: CASHNRNTDTQYF. The chain uses TRBV27 and TRBJ2-3; tentatively, D is TRBD1 (5 bases). Germline values: CDR1 MNHEY, CDR2 SMNVEV (reference sequence). CDR3 size: 13 residues. V was shortened by 8 bases and J by 2 bases, with 11 bases between the two germline ends.

This sequence joins TRBV28 and TRBJ2-7; the match to TRBD2 covers 9 bases. This CDR3 spans 15 amino acids. After removal of 4 bases from V and 2 bases from J, the junction contained 6 bases not matched to a gene. The germline gives CDR1 MDHEN, CDR2 SYDVKM. Here the CDR3 reads CASSSPSGITYEQYF. The CDR3, as DNA: TGTGCCAGCAGTTCCCCTAGCGGGATTACCTACGAGCAGTACTTC. Full variable domain (remainder filled in from reference TRBV28 and TRBJ2-7): DVKVTQSSRYLVKRTGEKVFLECVQDMDHENMFWYRQDPGLGLRLIYFSYDVKMKEKGDIPEGYSVSREKKERFSLILESASTNQTSMYLCASSSPSGITYEQYFGPGTRLTVT.

There are a few counts of this clone. The J gene is TRBJ2-5, the V gene TRBV29-1; 11 nucleotides line up with TRBD2. The CDR3 runs to 14 residues. V was clipped by 7 bases and J by 2 bases; unmatched bases: 6. In germline, CDR1 is SQVTM, CDR2 ANQGSEA. CDR3 region: CSGWTSGRQETQYF. The CDR3 DNA sequence: TGCAGCGGTTGGACTAGCGGGCGGCAAGAGACCCAGTACTTC.

This clone was observed a handful of times. The V call is TRBV2, the J call TRBJ2-7, with D maybe TRBD2 (6 bases). Germline V gene data show CDR1 as SNHLY and CDR2 as FYNNEI. This CDR3 is 14 amino acids long. Trimming stripped 5 bases from V and 0 bases from J, with 11 bases between. The CDR3 bases are TGTGCCAGCAGTAGCCTAGCGTCCTCCTACGAGCAGTACTTC. Translated, it gives CASSSLASSYEQYF. The variable domain in full, with the rest retrieved from reference TRBV2 and TRBJ2-7, is EPEVTQTPSHQVTQMGQEVILRCVPISNHLYFYWYRQILGQKVEFLVSFYNNEISEKSEIFDDQFSVERPDGSNFTLKIRSTKLEDSAMYFCASSSLASSYEQYFGPGTRLTVT.

The table lists this clone with a few counts. The rearrangement links TRBV30 to TRBJ1-4, with TRBD1 matching 7 bases. The CDR3 totals 12 residues. The junction had 2 bases not matched to a gene; V was cut back by 2 bases and J by 8 bases. From germline, CDR1 is GTSNPN and CDR2 SVGIG (reference sequence). This chain's CDR3 is CAWSRQGEKLFF. CDR3 in DNA: TGTGCCTGGAGTAGACAGGGCGAAAAACTGTTTTTT.

This clone was seen more than once but under ten times. The V and J genes are TRBV5-1 and TRBJ2-4, with TRBD2 matching over 9 bases. Per the germline V gene, CDR1 is SGHRS and CDR2 is YFSETQ. CDR3 size: 16 residues. Losses at the gene ends were 0 bases for V and 2 bases for J; bases not matched to a gene: 3. CDR3 sequence reads: CASSLVLAGTKNIQYF. CDR3 bases: TGCGCCAGCAGCTTGGTTCTAGCGGGAACCAAAAACATTCAGTACTTC.

The rearrangement uses TRBV6-5 and TRBJ2-5, with D maybe TRBD2 (5 bases). This CDR3 is built from 13 residues. Germline CDR1 reads MNHEY; CDR2 reads SVGAGI. V was clipped by 10 bases and J by 5 bases, with 17 bases between them. In DNA form, the CDR3 reads TGTGCCACCTCAATGGGGAGTGCGGAGACCCAGTACTTC. It is translated as CATSMGSAETQYF.

CDR3 protein: CASTPTLRVNTEAFF. The CDR3 bases are TGTGCCAGCACCCCTACCCTCAGGGTGAACACTGAAGCTTTCTTT. The chain carries TRBV2 and TRBJ1-1, with D perhaps matching TRBD1 (5 bases). V was cut by 7 bases and J by 0 bases, with 15 bases left in between. The germline V gene encodes CDR1 SNHLY and CDR2 FYNNEI. The CDR3 is made up of 15 amino acids.

This clone was found a few times. The chain joins TRBV7-9 to TRBJ1-5; D is ambiguous. V lost 0 bases, J lost 4 bases, and 10 bases lay in between. Germline-derived CDR1 and CDR2 are SEHNR and FQNEAQ (reference sequence). The CDR3 extends over 15 amino acids. The CDR3 loop reads CASSLAGGPNQPQHF. The DNA for the CDR3 is TGTGCCAGCAGCTTAGCGGGTGGGCCGAATCAGCCCCAGCATTTT.

This clone was detected only a few times. This chain uses TRBV5-4 with TRBJ2-1, with 11 bases fitting TRBD2. Germline V gene sequence: CDR1 SGHNT, CDR2 YYREEE (reference sequence). J was trimmed by 8 bases and V by 4 bases; bases with no gene match: 14. The CDR3 totals 17 residues. DNA for the CDR3: TGTGCCAGCAGCCGAAGATTAGCGGGAGGGGGTGCCGATGAGCAGTTCTTC. Encoded protein: CASSRRLAGGGADEQFF.

The chain has TRBV6-5 and TRBJ1-1, with 9 bases lining up with TRBD1. CDR1 MNHEY and CDR2 SVGAGI come from the germline V gene. The CDR3 consists of 15 residues. V shed 0 bases and J 9 bases; nucleotides not matched to a gene: 8. The DNA of the CDR3 is TGTGCCAGCAGTTACTCAGGACAGGGGAGACAACAAGCTTTCTTT. The encoded protein is CASSYSGQGRQQAFF.

This chain links TRBV18 with TRBJ1-2; a possible D gene is TRBD1 (5 bases). Germline CDR1 and CDR2: KGHSH and LQKENI. CDR3 size: 12 residues. Trimming cost V 5 bases and J 6 bases, with 10 bases left between them. The CDR3 DNA sequence: TGTGCCAGCTCAGGCAGGGTCGATGGCTACACCTTC. The encoded protein is CASSGRVDGYTF.

The J gene is TRBJ2-4, the V gene TRBV6-6; D is unresolved. V lost 5 bases and J lost 9, with 8 bases in between. In germline, CDR1 is MNHNY, CDR2 SVGAGI (reference sequence). This CDR3 comprises 11 residues. CDR3 in amino acids: CASSPSSIQYF. Here the CDR3 DNA reads TGTGCCAGCAGTCCGTCGAGCATTCAGTACTTC.

This sequence joins TRBV28 and TRBJ2-7, with TRBD1 matching over 9 bases. The CDR3 runs 14 residues. Germline V gene data show CDR1 as MDHEN and CDR2 as SYDVKM. The V and J ends lost 6 bases and 6 bases, in that order; junction bases with no gene match: 9. The CDR3 reads CASRNRDRVSEQYF. CDR3 DNA sequence: TGTGCCAGCAGGAACCGGGACAGGGTCTCCGAGCAGTACTTC.

The V and J genes are TRBV19 and TRBJ2-5; 7 bases map to TRBD1. Germline assignment: CDR1 LNHDA and CDR2 SQIVND (reference sequence). V lost 10 bases and J lost 5; bases outside the gene matches: 13. There are 14 residues in the CDR3. The CDR3 bases are TGTGCCACCAAGTTCCAGACAGGGACGGAGACCCAGTACTTC. It is translated as CATKFQTGTETQYF.

This clone was observed a few times. The chain uses TRBV7-9 and TRBJ2-1, with 12 bases matching TRBD1. V was pared by 3 bases and J by 4 bases, with 4 bases of the junction left unmatched. Germline V gene data show CDR1 as SEHNR and CDR2 as FQNEAQ (reference sequence). CDR3 size: 16 residues. Here the CDR3 DNA reads TGTGCCAGCAGCTTTCGGGGACAGGGGGCGTACAATGAGCAGTTCTTC. Amino acid sequence: CASSFRGQGAYNEQFF.

This clone was observed a few times. The rearrangement links TRBV15 to TRBJ2-7; TRBD2 matches 8 bases. The germline V gene has CDR1 LNHNV and CDR2 YYDKDF (reference sequence). This CDR3 is 15 amino acids long. V lost 0 bases to trimming and J lost 2 bases; unmatched junction nucleotides: 3. CDR3 loop: CATSRELAVTYEQYF. CDR3 bases: TGTGCCACCAGCAGAGAACTAGCGGTAACCTACGAGCAGTACTTC.

V is TRBV7-2 and J is TRBJ2-2, with D tentatively TRBD1 (6 bases). In germline, CDR1 is SGHTA, CDR2 FQGNSA. This CDR3 is built from 15 residues. Trimming cost V 0 bases and J 6 bases, with 11 bases left between them. The CDR3 loop is CASSLASGVPGELFF. CDR3 DNA: TGTGCCAGCAGCTTAGCTTCAGGGGTCCCCGGGGAGCTGTTTTTT. Looking up the rest from reference TRBV7-2 and TRBJ2-2 gives the full variable domain: GAGVSQSPSNKVTEKGKDVELRCDPISGHTALYWYRQSLGQGLEFLIYFQGNSAPDKSGLPSDRFSAERTGGSVSTLTIQRTQQEDSAVYLCASSLASGVPGELFFGEGSRLTVL.

This CDR3 reads CASSLVQYSGANVLTF. CDR3 in DNA: TGTGCCAGCAGCTTAGTACAGTACTCTGGGGCCAACGTCCTGACTTTC. The chain links TRBV7-2 to TRBJ2-6; D uncertain. This CDR3 spans 16 amino acids. The germline V gene encodes CDR1 SGHTA and CDR2 FQGNSA. The germline V and J ends were trimmed by 1 base and 0 bases, with 7 bases remaining between them.

This clone showed up just a few times. The gene calls are TRBV28 and TRBJ2-7; 8 bases line up with TRBD1. This CDR3 is built from 15 residues. J gave up 4 bases and V 4 bases, and 9 bases lay outside the gene matches. CDR1 and CDR2 (germline): MDHEN, SYDVKM. CDR3 loop: CASSSHPQGDYEQYF. CDR3 nucleotides: TGTGCCAGCAGTTCCCATCCACAGGGGGATTACGAGCAGTACTTC.

Only a few counts were recorded for this clone. The V and J genes are TRBV29-1 and TRBJ2-2; 7 positions agree with TRBD1. The CDR3 runs 13 residues. Looked up from germline, CDR1 is SQVTM and CDR2 is ANQGSEA. Trimming took 7 bases from V and 0 from J; bases not matched to a gene: 2. CDR3 region: CSDGTANTGELFF. Here the CDR3 DNA reads TGCAGCGACGGGACAGCGAACACCGGGGAGCTGTTTTTT.